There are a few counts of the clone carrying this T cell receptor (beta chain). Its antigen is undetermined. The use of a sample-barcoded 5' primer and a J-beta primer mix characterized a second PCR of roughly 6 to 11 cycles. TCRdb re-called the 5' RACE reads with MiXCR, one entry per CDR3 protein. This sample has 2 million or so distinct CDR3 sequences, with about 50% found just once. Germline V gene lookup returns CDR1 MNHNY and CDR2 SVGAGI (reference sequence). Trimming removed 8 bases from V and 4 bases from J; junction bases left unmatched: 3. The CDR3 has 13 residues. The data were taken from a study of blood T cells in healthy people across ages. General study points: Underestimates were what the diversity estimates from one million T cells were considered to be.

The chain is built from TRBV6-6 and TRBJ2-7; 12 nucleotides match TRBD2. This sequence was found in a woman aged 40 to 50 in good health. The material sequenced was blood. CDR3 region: CASVGTSGYEQYF. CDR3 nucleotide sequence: TGTGCCAGCGTAGGGACTAGCGGGTACGAGCAGTACTTC.